Detailed here is one TCR beta chain. Its antigen is not yet known. Base qualities are not recorded, but no much larger clone differs from it by a single base. The CDR3, cysteine through phenylalanine, is 13 amino acids long. The read is trimmed to its CDR3 DNA, 39 bases read in frame from base 1. Trimming leaves V shorter by 9 bases and J shorter by 7 bases, with the junction holding 6 bases beyond the gene matches. From the germline V gene, CDR1 is SNHLY and CDR2 is FYNNEI. The library was built by means of the immunoSEQ multiplex PCR assay. The authors' pipeline ran thus. A statistical classification framework was built to diagnose cytomegalovirus status from the catalog of TCR beta chain sequences. The clones in this table, taken by TCRdb from immuneACCESS, are in-frame only. Not every clone is retained; where verified, under half of the shortfall comes from an unresolved V gene, and the cause of the rest is unknown. The V and J calls and clone size come from that table; D and trimming were worked out from the DNA. This sample gives some 260,000 clones in total; about 92% of them show up just once. The ten most abundant clones make up under 4% of the sample.

The donors were included in the validation cohort of 120 subjects, a group kept apart from the roughly 610-subject first cohort. The data were taken from a study of cytomegalovirus exposure and HLA in healthy donors (dated by TCRdb to the late 2010s). With regard to the full study: According to a later analysis, one platform produced both the approximately 110 validation repertoires and the 666 repertoires of the first cohort. The study aimed to test whether signatures of past pathogen exposure could be identified by cataloging public T cell receptors. In addition to the first cohort of several hundred subjects, a separate validation cohort of 130 or so different subjects was used. To predict cytomegalovirus infection status, the study combined high-throughput TCR immunosequencing, statistical association of individual TCRs with disease status, and machine learning.

Study-wide findings and limitations: The classifier was reported to diagnose cytomegalovirus status with high specificity and sensitivity in both the original cohort and the validation cohort. The authors suggested that the approach could potentially be extended to other disease states and immunological phenotypes. A later analysis had no HLA typing for the validation cohort, so co-occurrence there was scored across all 120 repertoires. Three of the identified cytomegalovirus-associated TCR beta chains were confirmed in vitro to be specific for cytomegalovirus antigens. A total of fewer than 200 TCR beta chains were listed by the study as associated with cytomegalovirus. A later analysis found that TCRs clustered in the first cohort also tended to co-occur in the approximately 120 validation repertoires, with 90% to 95% of cluster scores above 0. While some public TCRs were present in many individuals, most TCR sequences turned up only very rarely across donors.

The TCR sequence derives from a woman aged 25 to 39 in good health and CMV-seronegative. The chain uses TRBV2 and TRBJ1-5; TRBD1 fits 10 bases in the junction. The sequenced material came from PBMCs. The CDR3 reads CASAGTGEQPQHF. The DNA sequence is TGTGCCAGTGCCGGGACAGGGGAACAGCCCCAGCATTTT.